This T cell receptor (beta chain) stems from a study of T-cell memory formation after mild COVID-19. In germline, CDR1 is LNHNV, CDR2 YYDKDF (reference sequence). CDR3 length: 13 residues. Trimming removed 4 bases from V and 4 bases from J, with 8 bases in between. Each CDR3 protein gets one entry after TCRdb re-called the 5' RACE reads with MiXCR. The sample has 250,000 to 400,000 distinct CDR3 sequences, roughly an eighth seen once. This clonotype was recorded a few times. The chain couples TRBV15 to TRBJ1-3; D remains ambiguous. The clonotype was recovered from a man younger than 35 who had mild COVID-19 (a few samples of this study predate the infection). Cell type and time point are not known. The source material was PBMCs or a T cell subset sorted from them (not recorded which). CDR3 coding DNA: TGTGCCACCAGCAACTGGCGGGGAAACACCATATATTTT. This encodes CATSNWRGNTIYF. The full variable domain, in which reference TRBV15 and TRBJ1-3 provide the parts outside the CDR3, is DAMVIQNPRYQVTQFGKPVTLSCSQTLNHNVMYWYQQKSSQAPKLLFHYYDKDFNNEADTPDNFQSRRPNTSFCFLDIRSPGLGDTAMYLCATSNWRGNTIYFGEGSWLTVV.